These T cell receptor beta chains were read from a single sample in a study of cytomegalovirus exposure and HLA in healthy donors. Clones were sequenced by immunoSEQ multiplex PCR, and TCRdb holds only the in-frame ones, with some missing. The repertoire includes some 180,000 clones, around 70% of them detected once, and 2.9% sits in the top ten. The material sequenced was PBMCs. The receptors originated from a male donor in good health and CMV-seronegative. Each CDR3 is given with its conserved first and last residue. The D gene is left open where the match is weak. Clone sizes are given selectively: once, few, many, or a class where the clone is expanded.

j_call clone_size d_call v_call cdr3_aa cdr3_nt
TRBJ2-5 . . TRBV4-1 CASSPQGSQETQYF TGCGCCAGCAGCCCACAGGGTTCCCAAGAGACCCAGTACTTC
TRBJ2-4 . TRBD1 TRBV19 CASNPGQGLAKNIQYF TGTGCCAGTAACCCTGGACAGGGGTTAGCCAAAAACATTCAGTACTTC
TRBJ1-5 . . TRBV6-5 CASSYSYRAGQPQHF TGTGCCAGCAGTTACTCTTACAGGGCCGGGCAGCCCCAGCATTTT
TRBJ1-3 few . TRBV11-2 CASSPQSGLSSGNTIYF TGTGCCAGCAGCCCTCAAAGCGGACTGAGCTCTGGAAACACCATATATTTT
TRBJ1-2 . . TRBV6-1 CASSEVPAVNYGYTF TGTGCCAGCAGTGAAGTCCCGGCGGTGAACTATGGCTACACCTTC
TRBJ2-7 . . TRBV7-9 CSSSSGNYEQYF TGTTCCAGCAGCTCGGGAAACTACGAGCAGTACTTC
TRBJ1-5 . . TRBV2 CASSVRINQPQHF TGTGCCAGCAGTGTCCGTATTAATCAGCCCCAGCATTTT
TRBJ2-2 . . TRBV5-4 CASSYSGTNTGELFF TGTGCCAGCAGCTATAGCGGAACGAACACCGGGGAGCTGTTTTTT
TRBJ2-7 . . TRBV6-6 CASRMGLLWYF TGTGCCAGCAGAATGGGACTTCTTTGGTACTTC
TRBJ1-5 . . TRBV7-9 CASSLSGNQPQHF TGTGCCAGCAGCTTATCAGGCAATCAGCCCCAGCATTTT
TRBJ1-6 . . TRBV5-6 CASSLASGRRSYNSPLHF TGTGCCAGCAGCTTGGCCTCAGGGCGACGCTCCTATAATTCACCCCTCCACTTT
TRBJ1-4 . . TRBV28 CASSLLGEKLFF TGTGCCAGCAGCCTACTAGGTGAAAAACTGTTTTTT
TRBJ1-6 . . TRBV6-1 CASSAGGSPLHF TGTGCCAGCAGTGCCGGGGGTTCACCCCTCCACTTT
TRBJ2-5 . TRBD1 TRBV7-8 CASSLAPDRGVEGEIGYF TGTGCCAGCAGCTTAGCGCCGGACAGGGGAGTAGAGGGGGAGATCGGGTACTTC
TRBJ2-7 . TRBD2 TRBV30 CAWSAAGTSDSYEQYF TGTGCCTGGAGTGCCGCAGGGACTAGCGACTCCTACGAGCAGTACTTC
TRBJ2-3 . TRBD2 TRBV27 CASSLVAGGADTQYF TGTGCCAGCAGTTTAGTAGCGGGGGGGGCAGATACGCAGTATTTT
TRBJ1-1 . TRBD1 TRBV5-4 CASSGRDRPANTEAFF TGTGCCAGCAGCGGTCGGGACAGGCCAGCGAACACTGAAGCTTTCTTT
TRBJ1-5 . . TRBV6-5 CASRATGRGTQPQHF TGTGCCAGCAGGGCCACAGGGAGGGGTACTCAGCCCCAGCATTTT
TRBJ1-2 . . TRBV10-3 CAISEELRRYGYTF TGTGCCATCAGTGAGGAACTACGGCGTTATGGCTACACCTTC
TRBJ1-2 . TRBD1 TRBV28 CASSPGTGHGYTF TGTGCCAGCAGTCCGGGGACAGGCCATGGCTACACCTTC